The clone carrying this TCR beta chain was seen ten or more times. The antigen is unknown. This sample is part of a study of T cells after yellow fever vaccination. Study background: Each low-cell-number fraction was prepared by means of SMART-Seq v4 Ultra Low Input. Study observations and caveats: Across the CD4 and CD8 compartments, a small share of clonotypes was present in both.

V dropped 6 bases and J dropped 4; count of bases not matched to a gene: 5. The CDR3 runs to 14 residues. CDR1 and CDR2 (germline): ENHRY, SYGVKD. UMIs were added to TCR cDNA along with a universal primer site when it was made by 5'RACE template switching. TCRdb reprocessed the 5' RACE reads via MiXCR and lists one record per CDR3 protein. Of around 310,000 distinct CDR3 sequences listed, approximately 9% are singletons. This clonotype was obtained from a man in his late teens or twenties who received the YFV17D yellow fever vaccine. V usage is TRBV10-3 and J usage is TRBJ2-2; TRBD1 agrees at 7 bases. The input for sequencing was PBMCs, taken on the day of the first yellow fever vaccination. CDR3 residues: CAIRRQGATGELFF. As DNA, the CDR3 is TGTGCCATCAGAAGACAGGGTGCCACCGGGGAGCTGTTTTTT.